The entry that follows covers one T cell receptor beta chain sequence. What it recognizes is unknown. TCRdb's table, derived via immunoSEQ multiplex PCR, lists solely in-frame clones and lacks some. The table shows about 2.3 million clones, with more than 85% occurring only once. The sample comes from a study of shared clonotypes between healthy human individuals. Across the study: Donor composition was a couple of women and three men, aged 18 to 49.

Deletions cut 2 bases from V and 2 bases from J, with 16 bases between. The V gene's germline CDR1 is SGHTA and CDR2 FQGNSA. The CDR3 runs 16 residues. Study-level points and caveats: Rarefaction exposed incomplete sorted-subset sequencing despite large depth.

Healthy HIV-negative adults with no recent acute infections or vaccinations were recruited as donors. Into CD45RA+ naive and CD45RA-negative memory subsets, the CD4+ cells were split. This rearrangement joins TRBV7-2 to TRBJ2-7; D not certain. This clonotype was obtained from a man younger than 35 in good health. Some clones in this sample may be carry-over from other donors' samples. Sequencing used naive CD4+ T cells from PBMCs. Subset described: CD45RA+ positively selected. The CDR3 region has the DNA TGTGCCAGCAGCTTATTACGCTTCGGTGGGGCCTACGAGCAGTACTTC. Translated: CASSLLRFGGAYEQYF.